This T cell receptor beta chain stems from a study of T cells in tumors after PD-1 blockade. Overall study: A subset received ongoing vismodegib 150 mg daily alongside anti-PD-1 therapy.

Tumor or blood genomic DNA was sequenced, with inputs of about 550 ng to 6,500 ng. Germline trimming cut 3 bases from V and 1 base from J; bases unmatched to any gene: 1. CDR1 and CDR2 from the germline V gene are LNHNV and YYDKDF (reference sequence). The CDR3 is 14 residues long. The repertoire was sequenced with immunoSEQ multiplex PCR; TCRdb's copy has only in-frame clones and lacks some. The table records 45,000 to 60,000 clones, roughly 80% of them present only once. This sequence joins TRBV15 and TRBJ2-5; 8 nucleotides match TRBD1. The starting material was PBMCs, obtained before anti-PD-1 therapy. This TCR derives from a human donor with advanced basal cell or squamous cell carcinoma (not recorded which). CDR3 amino acids: CATSRDRAQETQYF. CDR3 DNA sequence: TGTGCCACCAGCAGGGACAGGGCCCAAGAGACCCAGTACTTC.